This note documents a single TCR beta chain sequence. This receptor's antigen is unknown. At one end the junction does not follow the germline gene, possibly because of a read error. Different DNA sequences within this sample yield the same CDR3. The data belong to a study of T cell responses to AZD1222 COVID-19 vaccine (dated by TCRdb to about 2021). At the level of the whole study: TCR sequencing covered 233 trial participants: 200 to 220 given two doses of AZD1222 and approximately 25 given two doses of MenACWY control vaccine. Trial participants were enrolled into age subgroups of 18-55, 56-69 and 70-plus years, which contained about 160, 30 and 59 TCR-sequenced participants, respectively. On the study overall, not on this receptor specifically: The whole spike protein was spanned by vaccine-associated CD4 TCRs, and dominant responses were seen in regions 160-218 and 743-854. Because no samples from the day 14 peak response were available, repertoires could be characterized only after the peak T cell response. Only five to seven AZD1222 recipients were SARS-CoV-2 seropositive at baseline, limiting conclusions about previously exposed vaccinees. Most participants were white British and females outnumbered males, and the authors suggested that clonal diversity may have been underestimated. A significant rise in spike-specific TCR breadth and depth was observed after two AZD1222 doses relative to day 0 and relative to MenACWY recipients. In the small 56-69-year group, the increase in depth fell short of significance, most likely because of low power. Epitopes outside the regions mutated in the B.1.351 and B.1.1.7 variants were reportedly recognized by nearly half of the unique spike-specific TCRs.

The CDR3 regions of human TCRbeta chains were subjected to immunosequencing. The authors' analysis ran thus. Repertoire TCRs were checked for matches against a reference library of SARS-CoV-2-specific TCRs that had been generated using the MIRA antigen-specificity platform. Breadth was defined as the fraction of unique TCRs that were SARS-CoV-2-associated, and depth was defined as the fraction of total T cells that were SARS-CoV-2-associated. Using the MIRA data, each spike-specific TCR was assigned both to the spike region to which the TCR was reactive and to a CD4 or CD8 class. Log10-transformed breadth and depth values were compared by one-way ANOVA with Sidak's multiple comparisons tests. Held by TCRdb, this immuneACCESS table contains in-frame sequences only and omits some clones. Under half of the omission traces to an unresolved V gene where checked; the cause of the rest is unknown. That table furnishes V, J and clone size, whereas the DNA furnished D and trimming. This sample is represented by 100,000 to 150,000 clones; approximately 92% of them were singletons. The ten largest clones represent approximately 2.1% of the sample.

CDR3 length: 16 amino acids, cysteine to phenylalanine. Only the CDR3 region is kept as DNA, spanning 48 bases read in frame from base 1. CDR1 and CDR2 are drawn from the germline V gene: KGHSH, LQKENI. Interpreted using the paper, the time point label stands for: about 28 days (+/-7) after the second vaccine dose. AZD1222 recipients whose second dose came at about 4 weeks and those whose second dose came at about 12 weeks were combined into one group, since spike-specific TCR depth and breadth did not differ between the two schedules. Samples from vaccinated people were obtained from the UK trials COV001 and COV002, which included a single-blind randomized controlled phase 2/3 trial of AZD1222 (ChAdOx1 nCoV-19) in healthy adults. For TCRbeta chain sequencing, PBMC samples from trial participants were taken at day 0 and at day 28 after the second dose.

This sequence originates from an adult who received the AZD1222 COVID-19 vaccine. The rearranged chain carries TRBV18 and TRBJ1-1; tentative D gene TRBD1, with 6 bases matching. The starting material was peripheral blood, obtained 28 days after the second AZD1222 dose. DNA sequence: TGTGCCAGCTCTCCACAAGAGGGGGGCTATAACACTGAAGCTTTCTTT. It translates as CASSPQEGGYNTEAFF. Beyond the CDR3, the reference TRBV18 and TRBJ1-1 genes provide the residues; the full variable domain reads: NAGVMQNPRHLVRRRGQEARLRCSPMKGHSHVYWYRQLPEEGLKFMVYLQKENIIDESGMPKERFSAEFPKEGPSILRIQQVVRGDSAAYFCASSPQEGGYNTEAFFGQGTRLTVV.